The 15 T cell receptor beta chains in this list originate from one sample, sequenced in a study of T cell changes during pregnancy in multiple sclerosis (dated by TCRdb to 2018 to 2020). Library prep was done by the immunoSEQ multiplex PCR assay. The table comes from immuneACCESS by way of TCRdb, which keeps in-frame sequences with V and J called. Part of the clones is missing from these tables; in studies checked, under half for an unresolved V gene and the rest for unknown reasons. The table for this sample lists 90,000 to 100,000 clones; approximately 90% of them were counted only once. 2% to 3% of the sample lies in the top ten. The input for sequencing was peripheral blood, taken after pregnancy. These TCRs come from a female donor in good health, enrolled as a control in a pregnancy study.

V gene TRBV13 combines with J gene TRBJ2-7, with D tentatively TRBD1 (5 bases). V was shortened by 3 bases and J by 7 bases, with 7 bases between the two germline ends. The CDR3 runs 11 residues. CDR1 is PRHDT and CDR2 is FYEKMQ in the germline V gene (reference sequence). The CDR3 spells CASSFRQEQYF. DNA for the CDR3: TGTGCCAGCAGCTTCCGACAGGAGCAGTACTTC.

This chain uses TRBV5-8 with TRBJ1-5; 7 positions agree with TRBD1. The CDR3 spans 15 residues. V dropped 3 bases and J dropped 6; count of bases not matched to a gene: 9. The V gene's germline CDR1 is SGHTS and CDR2 YDEGEE. CDR3 amino acids: CASSSRQGSSQPQHF. DNA for the CDR3: TGTGCCAGCAGCTCAAGACAGGGATCGAGTCAGCCCCAGCATTTT.

V usage is TRBV15 and J usage is TRBJ2-3; the D gene is possibly TRBD1 (5 bases). Trimming removed 2 bases at V and 0 bases at J, with 9 bases between. This CDR3 region has 15 residues. Germline CDR1 is LNHNV and CDR2 is YYDKDF (reference sequence). CDR3 coding DNA: TGTGCCACCAGCAGAACAGGTTGGAGCACAGATACGCAGTATTTT. This encodes CATSRTGWSTDTQYF.

The genes are TRBV18 and TRBJ2-3; D is uncertain. CDR1 and CDR2 (germline): KGHSH, LQKENI. Trimming took 8 bases from V and 3 from J, leaving 3 bases between them. CDR3 length: 10 amino acids. The chain's CDR3 is CASQTDTQYF. As DNA, the CDR3 is TGTGCCAGCCAAACAGATACGCAGTATTTT.

J is TRBJ1-4 and V is TRBV5-8, with TRBD1 as a possible D gene (5 bases). The V gene lost 5 bases and the J gene lost 7 bases, with 18 bases spanning the gap. Germline CDR1 and CDR2: SGHTS and YDEGEE. CDR3 length equals 15 residues. The CDR3 loop is CASRLGRRTSEKLFF. The CDR3 DNA follows: TGTGCCAGCAGACTGGGTCGCCGGACATCTGAAAAACTGTTTTTT.

The gene calls are TRBV28 and TRBJ2-7, with 9 nucleotides matching TRBD2. The germline V gene has CDR1 MDHEN and CDR2 SYDVKM. With V trimmed by 4 bases and J by 0 bases, 7 bases remained unmatched. This CDR3 is 16 amino acids long. The CDR3 protein is CASSSRLADYSYEQYF. Written as DNA, the CDR3 is TGTGCCAGCAGTTCCCGACTAGCGGATTACTCCTACGAGCAGTACTTC.

The chain joins TRBV5-1 to TRBJ1-1, with D possibly being TRBD1 (5 bases). CDR1 SGHRS and CDR2 YFSETQ come from the germline V gene. There are 14 residues in the CDR3. The V end lost 0 bases, the J end lost 5 bases, and 11 bases lay between the germline ends. CDR3 loop: CASSLGQGRTEAFF. The CDR3 bases are TGCGCCAGCAGCTTGGGTCAGGGAAGGACTGAAGCTTTCTTT. The variable domain in full, with the rest retrieved from reference TRBV5-1 and TRBJ1-1, is KAGVTQTPRYLIKTRGQQVTLSCSPISGHRSVSWYQQTPGQGLQFLFEYFSETQRNKGNFPGRFSGRQFSNSRSEMNVSTLELGDSALYLCASSLGQGRTEAFFGQGTRLTVV.

This clone was observed a single time. The V and J genes are TRBV11-2 and TRBJ1-4; D is ambiguous. CDR3 size: 18 residues. Germline CDR1 and CDR2: SGHAT and FQNNGV. With 5 bases removed from V and 12 bases from J, the gap between germline ends came to 31 bases. Here the CDR3 DNA reads TGTGCCAGCAGCCCTAGTCCCCCGGGTGTACGATATAGGAACGAACTGTTTTTT. It yields the protein CASSPSPPGVRYRNELFF.

This clone was seen a single time. The V and J genes are TRBV7-6 and TRBJ2-1; 7 positions agree with TRBD2. The V gene's germline CDR1 is SGHVS and CDR2 FNYEAQ. The CDR3 sequence is 15 residues long. With V trimmed by 5 bases and J by 4 bases, 8 bases remained unmatched. The DNA for the CDR3 is TGTGCCAGCAGCATTACGACTAGCTCTTACAATGAGCAGTTCTTC. Protein: CASSITTSSYNEQFF.

V and J are TRBV5-4 and TRBJ2-1; tentative D call: TRBD2 (5 bases). V was clipped by 9 bases and J by 4 bases, with 17 bases between them. CDR1 SGHNT and CDR2 YYREEE come from the germline V gene (reference sequence). CDR3 length: 14 residues. Here the CDR3 reads CAIKREADYNEQFF. For the CDR3, the DNA is TGTGCCATCAAAAGGGAAGCGGATTACAATGAGCAGTTCTTC.

The chain combines TRBV5-6 with TRBJ2-2; 7 bases fit TRBD1. V shed 4 bases, J shed 5 bases, and the junction held 5 bases outside the gene matches. This CDR3 region has 14 residues. Germline values: CDR1 SGHDT, CDR2 YYEEEE. The CDR3 reads CASSRDRETGELFF. The CDR3 nucleotides are TGTGCCAGCAGCCGCGACAGGGAAACCGGGGAGCTGTTTTTT.

The chain couples TRBV12-5 to TRBJ1-1, with 8 bases fitting TRBD1. Losses at the gene ends were 2 bases for V and 11 bases for J; bases not matched to a gene: 7. This CDR3 spans 13 amino acids. Germline CDR1 and CDR2: LGHNT and FRNRAP. This chain's CDR3 is CASGLMDRARAFF. The CDR3 bases are TGTGCTAGTGGTTTGATGGACAGGGCCCGCGCTTTCTTT.

Only one count was recorded for this clone. The chain couples TRBV11-2 to TRBJ2-5, with 7 bases that match TRBD1. The germline V gene encodes CDR1 SGHAT and CDR2 FQNNGV. J gave up 5 bases and V 1 base, and 10 bases lay outside the gene matches. The CDR3 runs 16 residues. The CDR3 loop is CASSLGASTGPETQYF. DNA of the CDR3: TGTGCCAGCAGCTTAGGGGCCTCGACAGGGCCGGAGACCCAGTACTTC.

The rearrangement joins TRBV7-9 to TRBJ2-7; no firm D call. CDR3 length equals 11 residues. Per germline, CDR1 SEHNR and CDR2 FQNEAQ (reference sequence). Trimming cost V 6 bases and J 5 bases, with 8 bases left between them. CDR3 sequence (DNA): TGTGCCAGCAGAACAACAGACGAGCAGTACTTC. This gives the protein CASRTTDEQYF.

The J gene is TRBJ2-2, the V gene TRBV6-6; no clear D gene. Germline CDR1 and CDR2: MNHNY and SVGAGI (reference sequence). CDR3 length equals 15 residues. V was clipped by 2 bases and J by 6 bases, with 13 bases between them. The CDR3 loop reads CASSYDPRSPGELFF. In DNA, the CDR3 is TGTGCCAGCAGTTACGATCCACGTAGTCCCGGGGAGCTGTTTTTT.